This T cell receptor (beta chain) was identified in a study of blood T cell repertoires in COVID-19. Study information: The United States, Italy and Spain supplied acute and convalescent COVID-19 samples.

This CDR3 contains 15 residues. Trimming left V 1 base short and J 3 bases short, with 9 bases between. Germline V gives CDR1 MGHRA, CDR2 YSYEKL. How the authors handled the data: Amplification from reference gene primers served as the basis for estimated nucleated cell counts. The data were produced by immunoSEQ multiplex PCR, yet TCRdb's version contains in-frame clones alone and is incomplete. V and J calls and clone size are as listed in that table; D and trimming were resolved from the DNA. The repertoire includes about 320,000 clones, just under 90% of them detected once, and around 10% sits in the top ten.

The V gene is TRBV4-1, the J gene TRBJ1-4, with D possibly matching TRBD1 (6 bases). The sequence derives from a woman aged 25 to 39 with COVID-19, enrolled during active disease. Sequenced material: peripheral blood. The CDR3 spells CASSQAGQPNEKLFF. CDR3 bases: TGCGCCAGCAGCCAAGCAGGACAGCCTAATGAAAAACTGTTTTTT.